The rows below give T cell receptor beta chains drawn from one sample of a study. Using its own MiXCR run on the RT-PCR reads, TCRdb lists one record per CDR3 protein. The sample shows about 680,000 distinct CDR3 sequences, approximately 14% of them seen only once. Source material: memory CD4+ T cells from blood. The receptors come from a female donor in good health, serving as a healthy control. The CDR3 runs from the conserved cysteine through the conserved F or W. D genes are given only for firm matches. The size field is filled for only some rows; it gives once, few, many or a size class.

TRBV7-2,TRBJ1-2,many,.,TGTGCCAGCAGCACCCCCGGAGGATACTATGGCTACACCTTC,CASSTPGGYYGYTF
TRBV20-1,TRBJ1-1,many,.,TGCAGTGCTACGGCAGGGAACACTGAAGCTTTCTTT,CSATAGNTEAFF
TRBV6-1,TRBJ2-2,few,.,TGTGCCATCCACCTAACCGGGGAGCTGTTTTTT,CAIHLTGELFF
TRBV12-3/TRBV12-4,TRBJ1-2,many,TRBD1,TGTGCCAGCAGTCCCCAGGGGGGTCCCCACTATGGCTACACCTTC,CASSPQGGPHYGYTF
TRBV7-8,TRBJ2-1,.,.,TGTGCCAGTCATAGCGGCTACAATGAGCAGTTCTTC,CASHSGYNEQFF
TRBV7-2,TRBJ1-2,.,.,TGTGCCAGCAGCTTAGATTACGCGGCAGTTTATGGCTACACCTTC,CASSLDYAAVYGYTF
TRBV5-1,TRBJ2-7,many,.,TGCGCCAGCAGCAGACAGGACCCCAGCTCCTACGAGCAGTACTTC,CASSRQDPSSYEQYF
TRBV20-1,TRBJ1-3,.,.,TGCAGTGCTAGAGATACGAGGGGCTCTGGAAACACCATATATTTT,CSARDTRGSGNTIYF
TRBV6-2/TRBV6-3,TRBJ2-7,.,TRBD2,TGTGCCAGCAGTGCTAACAATGCGCGGGAGAGGTACGAGCAGTACTTC,CASSANNARERYEQYF
TRBV20-1,TRBJ2-1,.,TRBD2,TGCAGTGCTCAAATATTGTCGGGACTACCGTACAATGAGCAGTTCTTC,CSAQILSGLPYNEQFF
TRBV10-3,TRBJ1-5,.,.,TGTGCCATTGGCGACAGTTTCAATCAGCCCCAGCATTTT,CAIGDSFNQPQHF